This TCR beta chain comes out of a study of blood T cell repertoires in COVID-19. Only in-frame clones appear in the TCRdb table, and some are missing; sequencing was by immunoSEQ multiplex PCR. The data hold some 150,000 clones, with 70% to 90% observed a single time. This CDR3 has 12 residues. CDR1 is DFQATT, CDR2 SNEGSKA, per germline (reference sequence). The ends were cut back, 3 bases at V and 6 bases at J, with 10 bases in the middle. The J gene is TRBJ2-3, the V gene TRBV20-1; weak D call: TRBD2 (5 bases). This clonotype originated in a woman aged 55 to 70 with COVID-19, enrolled during active disease. Material: peripheral blood. CDR3 DNA sequence: TGCAGTGCTAGTGGCCGCGGGGATACGCAGTATTTT. Translating gives CSASGRGDTQYF.